This TCR beta chain was sequenced for a study of cytomegalovirus exposure and HLA in healthy donors. Primers: 60 Vbeta forward and 13 Jbeta reverse. The data were produced by immunoSEQ multiplex PCR, yet TCRdb's version contains in-frame clones alone and is incomplete. Among approximately 220,000 clones, around 79% were seen once, and the ten largest hold 0.2% to 0.25%. The CDR3 contains 12 residues. Trimming cost V 4 bases and J 4 bases, with 5 bases left between them. Germline CDR1 LGHNA, CDR2 YNFKEQ. V and J are TRBV4-2 and TRBJ1-3; D not certain. The specimen sequenced was PBMCs. This sequence was found in a girl between 2 and 10 years old in good health and CMV-seronegative. The CDR3 spells CASSRGGNTIYF. The CDR3 DNA follows: TGTGCCAGCAGCCGCGGGGGAAACACCATATATTTT.